The T cell receptor beta chain under discussion was sequenced for a study of cytomegalovirus exposure and HLA in healthy donors. Study-wide findings and caveats: The classifier reportedly diagnosed cytomegalovirus status with high specificity and sensitivity. When analyzed later, a missense DCLRE1C variant was found to be linked to TCR beta V- and J-gene trimming.

The CDR3 has 15 amino acids. Germline CDR1 reads MRHNA; CDR2 reads SNTAGT. Deletions cut 5 bases from V and 2 bases from J, with 12 bases between. Use of 60 Vbeta and 13 Jbeta primers characterized the PCR. The data were produced by immunoSEQ multiplex PCR, yet TCRdb's version contains in-frame clones alone and is incomplete. The sample has 33,000 or so clones; 85% to 95% are singletons. About this clone itself: What it recognizes is unknown.

The receptor comes from a woman aged 18-29 years in good health and CMV-seronegative. The genes are TRBV6-4 and TRBJ2-2, with D tentatively TRBD2 (6 bases). The source material was PBMCs. Written as DNA, the CDR3 is TGTGCCAGCAGTCCTAGCGTGGACAACACCGGGGAGCTGTTTTTT. Protein sequence: CASSPSVDNTGELFF.